These 26 T cell receptor beta chains came from one sample sequenced in a study of blood T cell repertoires in COVID-19. Here immunoSEQ multiplex PCR was the method, and the copy in TCRdb shows in-frame clones only, minus some. The sample has about 220,000 clones, over 60% seen once; the top ten hold roughly 7%. Sequenced material: peripheral blood. The receptors come from a woman aged 70-85 years with acute or convalescent COVID-19.

This sequence joins TRBV14 and TRBJ1-1; 7 bases match TRBD1. The V and J ends lost 2 bases and 4 bases, in that order; junction bases with no gene match: 4. Looked up from germline, CDR1 is SGHDN and CDR2 is FVKESK. The CDR3 contains 14 residues. The CDR3 sequence: CASSQRQGPTEAFF. The CDR3 DNA follows: TGTGCCAGCAGCCAAAGACAGGGCCCCACTGAAGCTTTCTTT.

The V and J genes are TRBV15 and TRBJ2-3, with 7 bases matching TRBD2. CDR3 length equals 14 residues. V shed 4 bases and J 1 base; nucleotides not matched to a gene: 2. In germline, CDR1 is LNHNV, CDR2 YYDKDF (reference sequence). The DNA for the CDR3 is TGTGCCACCAGCATGGGGGGGGGCACAGATACGCAGTATTTT. Amino acid sequence: CATSMGGGTDTQYF.

J is TRBJ1-2 and V is TRBV7-9, with a possible D match to TRBD1 (5 bases). This CDR3 is built from 13 residues. Germline CDR1 reads SEHNR; CDR2 reads FQNEAQ (reference sequence). Deletions cut 5 bases from V and 7 bases from J, with 14 bases between. CDR3 nucleotides: TGTGCCAGCAGCATTAGGGAGGGGAGTGGCTACACCTTC. This sequence encodes CASSIREGSGYTF.

The V call is TRBV5-1, the J call TRBJ2-7; 9 nucleotides match TRBD1. The CDR3 runs to 14 residues. V gave up 5 bases and J gave up 2 bases; unmatched junction bases: 5. Germline CDR1 is SGHRS and CDR2 is YFSETQ. DNA of the CDR3: TGCGCCAGCAGGATCGGGACAGGGACCTACGAGCAGTACTTC. Translation: CASRIGTGTYEQYF.

V and J are TRBV10-1 and TRBJ2-5; a weak D match, TRBD2 (5 bases). This CDR3 comprises 13 residues. Germline loops: CDR1 WNHNN, CDR2 SYGVQD (reference sequence). V was pared by 2 bases and J by 6 bases, with 10 bases between. This CDR3 is CASSEPEGKTQYF. CDR3 DNA: TGCGCCAGCAGTGAGCCAGAGGGAAAGACCCAGTACTTC.

In its sample, this clone was seen a few times. This sequence joins TRBV5-1 and TRBJ1-5; the D is unclear. Trimming removed 4 bases at V and 5 bases at J, with 16 bases between. This CDR3 spans 15 amino acids. CDR1 is SGHRS and CDR2 is YFSETQ in the germline V gene. The CDR3 region has the DNA TGCGCCAGCAGCGCTGAGGGCAGCGTGGATCAGCCCCAGCATTTT. It is translated as CASSAEGSVDQPQHF.

V usage is TRBV2 and J usage is TRBJ2-1; D perhaps matches TRBD2 (6 bases). CDR3 length equals 16 residues. Germline V gene sequence: CDR1 SNHLY, CDR2 FYNNEI. V was cut by 6 bases and J by 5 bases, with 20 bases left in between. CDR3 amino acids: CASREPPGLENNEQFF. CDR3 DNA sequence: TGTGCCAGCAGAGAGCCCCCGGGACTCGAAAACAATGAGCAGTTCTTC.

The chain couples TRBV2 to TRBJ1-6; 7 bases line up with TRBD1. J gave up 7 bases and V 5 bases, and 8 bases lay outside the gene matches. The germline CDR1 and CDR2 sequences are SNHLY and FYNNEI. The CDR3 spans 15 residues. The CDR3 here is CASSLTGLENSPLHF. The CDR3 nucleotides read TGTGCCAGCAGTTTGACAGGGTTAGAGAATTCACCCCTCCACTTT.

This clone was picked up one time. This sequence joins TRBV19 and TRBJ2-3; 10 bases fit TRBD1. CDR3 length: 15 amino acids. CDR1 LNHDA and CDR2 SQIVND come from the germline V gene (reference sequence). Trimming removed 7 bases from V and 5 bases from J; junction bases left unmatched: 9. The CDR3 reads CASTPGQGIGDTQYF. CDR3 sequence (DNA): TGTGCCAGTACTCCGGGACAGGGGATAGGAGATACGCAGTATTTT.

The chain links TRBV9 to TRBJ2-7; 7 bases match TRBD1. V lost 0 bases to trimming and J lost 4 bases; unmatched junction nucleotides: 16. The CDR3 contains 18 residues. Germline-derived CDR1 and CDR2 are SGDLS and YYNGEE. CDR3 nucleotide sequence: TGTGCCAGCAGCGTAGATCAAGGGTCCCGGGACAGCCCTTACGAGCAGTACTTC. This codes for CASSVDQGSRDSPYEQYF.

The J gene is TRBJ1-1, the V gene TRBV19, with 9 bases matching TRBD1. Germline CDR1 is LNHDA and CDR2 is SQIVND (reference sequence). This CDR3 is 13 amino acids long. The V segment lost 9 bases and the J segment 7 bases; nucleotides outside the gene matches: 9. The CDR3 region is CAREGQGRGEAFF. The CDR3 DNA reads TGTGCCAGAGAGGGACAGGGTAGGGGTGAAGCTTTCTTT.

The chain employs TRBV12-3 or TRBV12-4 and TRBJ1-5; D not certain. The V end was cut by 4 bases, the J end by 6 bases, with 7 bases between. This CDR3 is built from 12 residues. CDR3 coding DNA: TGTGCCAGCAGTTCGGGTCTTCAGCCCCAGCATTTT. This gives the protein CASSSGLQPQHF.

The chain's CDR3 is CASSLGDRPQNTGELFF. The CDR3, as DNA: TGTGCCAGCAGCTTAGGGGACAGGCCGCAAAACACCGGGGAGCTGTTTTTT. V and J are TRBV7-7 and TRBJ2-2; 8 bases agree with TRBD1. This CDR3 spans 17 amino acids. The V segment lost 1 base and the J segment 2 bases; nucleotides outside the gene matches: 6. Germline V gene lookup returns CDR1 SSHAT and CDR2 FNYEAQ (reference sequence). The whole variable domain, remainder taken from reference TRBV7-7 and TRBJ2-2, is GAGVSQSPRYKVTKRGQDVTLRCDPISSHATLYWYQQALGQGPEFLTYFNYEAQPDKSGLPSDRFSAERPEGSISTLTIQRTEQRDSAMYRCASSLGDRPQNTGELFFGEGSRLTVL.

The chain links TRBV24-1 to TRBJ1-2, with D perhaps TRBD1 (5 bases). This CDR3 has 15 residues. Trimming pared 4 bases from V and 0 bases from J, leaving 11 bases between. Germline V lookup: CDR1 KGHDR, CDR2 SFDVKD. CDR3 nucleotides: TGTGCCACCAGTGACCCCACCAGGGCTAACTATGGCTACACCTTC. This encodes CATSDPTRANYGYTF.

The chain employs TRBV3-1 (or the pseudogene TRBV3-2) and TRBJ1-1, with 9 bases identical to TRBD1. The germline gives CDR1 LGHDT, CDR2 YNNKEL (reference sequence). The CDR3 totals 17 residues. V trimming: 1 base; J trimming: 3 bases; junction bases outside the gene matches: 9. CDR3 protein: CASSQVWSRDRDTEAFF. The CDR3 coding sequence is TGTGCCAGCAGCCAAGTATGGTCTAGGGACAGGGACACTGAAGCTTTCTTT.

The chain recombines TRBV10-3 with TRBJ2-7; 10 nucleotides line up with TRBD2. This CDR3 is built from 18 residues. V dropped 3 bases and J dropped 4; count of bases not matched to a gene: 15. Germline V CDR1 and CDR2: ENHRY, SYGVKD. The CDR3 loop is CAISDSRTSGFTTYEQYF. CDR3 bases: TGTGCCATCAGTGACTCAAGGACTAGCGGATTTACTACTTACGAGCAGTACTTC.

This chain links TRBV5-1 with TRBJ2-5; D call uncertain. Between the trimmed V and J ends, which lost 1 base and 7 bases, there was a span of 14 bases. CDR3 length: 14 residues. Germline V CDR1 and CDR2: SGHRS, YFSETQ. For the CDR3, the DNA is TGCGCCAGCAGCTTGACGGCCATTTCGGGGACCCAGTACTTC. Its protein is CASSLTAISGTQYF.

The chain employs TRBV9 and TRBJ2-1, with unresolved D. This CDR3 is 15 amino acids long. Germline CDR1 is SGDLS and CDR2 is YYNGEE. Trimming took 2 bases from V and 5 from J, leaving 14 bases between them. In DNA, the CDR3 is TGTGCCAGCAGCGTGGCGCCTTCGGAGAACAATGAGCAGTTCTTC. This translates into CASSVAPSENNEQFF.

The chain has TRBV11-2 and TRBJ1-6, with D hard to call. With 0 bases removed from V and 6 bases from J, the gap between germline ends came to 6 bases. Germline lookup yields CDR1 SGHAT and CDR2 FQNNGV. The length of the CDR3 is 14 residues. The CDR3 DNA follows: TGTGCCAGCAGCTTAGAAGGAGTTAATTCACCCCTCCACTTT. The encoded protein is CASSLEGVNSPLHF.

The chain couples TRBV6-5 to TRBJ1-6; D call uncertain. CDR1 is MNHEY, CDR2 SVGAGI, per germline. This CDR3 region has 12 residues. Trimming took 8 bases from V and 9 from J, leaving 11 bases between them. For the CDR3, the DNA is TGTGCCAGCGATCCCCGGGGTTCACCCCTCCACTTT. This translates into CASDPRGSPLHF.

This chain links TRBV10-1 with TRBJ2-2; D is undetermined. The germline V gene encodes CDR1 WNHNN and CDR2 SYGVQD (reference sequence). CDR3 length equals 12 residues. Trimming left V 8 bases short and J 5 bases short, with 9 bases between. CDR3 sequence reads: CASSIGTGELFF. The CDR3 coding sequence is TGCGCCAGCTCAATCGGGACCGGGGAGCTGTTTTTT.

The table lists this clone with a few counts. The V call is TRBV7-9, the J call TRBJ2-2, with D perhaps TRBD1 (6 bases). The CDR3 covers 15 residues. Germline lookup yields CDR1 SEHNR and CDR2 FQNEAQ (reference sequence). Trimming shortened V by 6 bases and J by 0 bases, and 11 bases separated the two germline ends. The CDR3 nucleotides are TGTGCCAGCAGACAGGGTAGGACGAACACCGGGGAGCTGTTTTTT. The encoded protein is CASRQGRTNTGELFF.

V and J are TRBV11-2 and TRBJ2-5; 11 positions match TRBD1. The CDR3 runs 16 residues. The junction had 10 bases not matched to a gene; V was cut back by 5 bases and J by 5 bases. Germline V gene data show CDR1 as SGHAT and CDR2 as FQNNGV. DNA for the CDR3: TGTGCCAGCAGCCCGCAAGGACAGGGGGCATGGGAGACCCAGTACTTC. This translates into CASSPQGQGAWETQYF.

With regard to this clone: Germline and junction disagree at one end, which may indicate a read error. The chain joins TRBV25-1 to TRBJ1-5; the D is unclear. Per the germline V gene, CDR1 is MGHDK and CDR2 is SYGVNS. The CDR3 is 18 residues long. The CDR3 DNA is TGTGCCAGCAGCGAATCCGAGAAACTAGCGAGGAGCAATCAGCCCCAGCATTTT. It yields the protein CASSESEKLARSNQPQHF. Supplemented by reference TRBV25-1 and TRBJ1-5, the full variable domain reads EADIYQTPRYLVIGTGKKITLECSQTMGHDKMYWYQQDPGMELHLIHYSYGVNSTEKGDLSSESTVSRIRTEHFPLTLESARPSHTSQYLCASSESEKLARSNQPQHFGDGTRLSIL.

V usage is TRBV5-1 and J usage is TRBJ1-2, with D hard to call. Trimming cost V 3 bases and J 6 bases, with 12 bases left between them. The CDR3 spans 13 residues. CDR1 is SGHRS and CDR2 is YFSETQ in the germline V gene. The DNA for the CDR3 is TGCGCCAGCAGCTCGCTAACCGGGGATGGCTACACCTTC. Encoded protein: CASSSLTGDGYTF.

This rearrangement joins TRBV7-9 to TRBJ2-2; 9 bases fit TRBD2. V lost 5 bases to trimming and J lost 5 bases; unmatched junction nucleotides: 6. The CDR3 length is 15 residues. The germline V gene encodes CDR1 SEHNR and CDR2 FQNEAQ (reference sequence). The CDR3 protein is CASSPLAGRTGELFF. The CDR3 coding sequence is TGTGCCAGCAGCCCCCTAGCGGGAAGGACCGGGGAGCTGTTTTTT.